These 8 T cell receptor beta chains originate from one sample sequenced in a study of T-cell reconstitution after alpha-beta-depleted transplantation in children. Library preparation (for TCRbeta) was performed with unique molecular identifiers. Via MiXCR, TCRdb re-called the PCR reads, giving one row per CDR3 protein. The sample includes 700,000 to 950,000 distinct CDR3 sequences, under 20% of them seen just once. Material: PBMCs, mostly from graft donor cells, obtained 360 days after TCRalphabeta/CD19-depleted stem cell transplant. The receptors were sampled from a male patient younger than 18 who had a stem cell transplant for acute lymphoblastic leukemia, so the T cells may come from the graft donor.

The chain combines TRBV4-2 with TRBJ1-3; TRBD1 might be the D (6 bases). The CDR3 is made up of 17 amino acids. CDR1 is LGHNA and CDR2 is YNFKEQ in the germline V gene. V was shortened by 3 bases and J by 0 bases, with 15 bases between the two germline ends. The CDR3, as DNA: TGTGCCAGCAGCCAGGAACAGGGATACTTCTCTGGAAACACCATATATTTT. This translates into CASSQEQGYFSGNTIYF.

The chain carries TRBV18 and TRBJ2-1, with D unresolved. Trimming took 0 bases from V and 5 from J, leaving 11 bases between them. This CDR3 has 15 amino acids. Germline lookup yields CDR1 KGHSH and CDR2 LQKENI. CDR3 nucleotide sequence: TGTGCCAGCTCACCACCGGGGTCCCAAAACAATGAGCAGTTCTTC. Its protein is CASSPPGSQNNEQFF.

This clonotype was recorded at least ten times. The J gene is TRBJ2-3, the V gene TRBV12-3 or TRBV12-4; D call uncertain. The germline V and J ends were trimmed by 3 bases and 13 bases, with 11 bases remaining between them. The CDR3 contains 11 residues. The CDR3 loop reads CASSLALIKYF. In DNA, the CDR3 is TGTGCCAGCAGTTTGGCCCTCATCAAGTATTTT.

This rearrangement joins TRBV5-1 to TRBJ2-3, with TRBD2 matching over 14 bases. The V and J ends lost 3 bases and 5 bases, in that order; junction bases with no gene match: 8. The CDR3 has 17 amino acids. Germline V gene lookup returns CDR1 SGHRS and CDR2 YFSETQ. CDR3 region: CASSSGLAGAFGDTQYF. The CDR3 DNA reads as TGCGCCAGCAGCTCGGGACTAGCGGGAGCCTTTGGAGATACGCAGTATTTT. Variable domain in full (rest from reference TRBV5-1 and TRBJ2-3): KAGVTQTPRYLIKTRGQQVTLSCSPISGHRSVSWYQQTPGQGLQFLFEYFSETQRNKGNFPGRFSGRQFSNSRSEMNVSTLELGDSALYLCASSSGLAGAFGDTQYFGPGTRLTVL.

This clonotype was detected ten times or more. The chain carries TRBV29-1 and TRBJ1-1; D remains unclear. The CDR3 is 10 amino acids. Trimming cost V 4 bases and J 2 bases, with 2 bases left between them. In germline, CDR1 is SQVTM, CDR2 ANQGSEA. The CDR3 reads CSVGNTEAFF. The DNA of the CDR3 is TGCAGCGTTGGTAACACTGAAGCTTTCTTT.

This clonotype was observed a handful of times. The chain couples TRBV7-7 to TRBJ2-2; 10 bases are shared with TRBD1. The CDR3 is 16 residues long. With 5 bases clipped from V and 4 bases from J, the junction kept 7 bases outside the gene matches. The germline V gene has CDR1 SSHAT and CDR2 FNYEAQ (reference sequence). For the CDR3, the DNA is TGTGCCAGCAGCCGCCTCGACAGGGGGCTCACCGGGGAGCTGTTTTTT. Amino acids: CASSRLDRGLTGELFF.

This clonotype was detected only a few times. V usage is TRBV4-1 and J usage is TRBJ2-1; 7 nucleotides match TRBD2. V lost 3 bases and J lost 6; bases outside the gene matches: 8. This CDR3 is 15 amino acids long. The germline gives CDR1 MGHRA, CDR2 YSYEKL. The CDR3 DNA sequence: TGCGCCAGCAGCCACTCCGGGACTAAACTCAATGAGCAGTTCTTC. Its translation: CASSHSGTKLNEQFF.

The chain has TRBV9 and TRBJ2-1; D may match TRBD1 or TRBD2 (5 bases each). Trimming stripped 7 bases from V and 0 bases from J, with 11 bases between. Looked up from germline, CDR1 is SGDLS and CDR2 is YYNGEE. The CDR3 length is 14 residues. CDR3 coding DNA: TGTGCCAGCGGGGGAAAGAGCTCCTACAATGAGCAGTTCTTC. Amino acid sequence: CASGGKSSYNEQFF.